Detailed here is one T cell receptor (beta chain). Individuals aged about 18 to 95 years were recruited from roughly 23 US areas. This entry comes from a study of blood T cell repertoires in COVID-19. Study-level information: COVID-19 samples from acute and convalescent phases originated in the United States, Italy and Spain. PBMCs, B-cell-depleted T cells, or T cells provided the cDNA or gDNA that made up the material.

In the original processing: Amplification from reference gene primers served as the basis for estimated nucleated cell counts. Data came from immunoSEQ multiplex PCR; TCRdb stores just in-frame clones and leaves some out. The DNA gave D and trimming, while V, J and clone size come from that table. The repertoire includes approximately 250,000 clones, about 91% of them detected once, and 2.5% sits in the top ten. In germline, CDR1 is GTSNPN, CDR2 SVGIG (reference sequence). V was clipped by 3 bases and J by 8 bases; unmatched bases: 10. The CDR3 has 14 amino acids. The V gene is TRBV30, the J gene TRBJ1-2; 9 bases agree with TRBD1. Sample: PBMCs or T cells enriched from blood (not recorded which). This sequence was found in a woman aged 40 to 50 with acute COVID-19. DNA of the CDR3: TGTGCCTGGAGGAGGGCACAGGGGGCGCTGGGCTACACCTTC. Translation gives CAWRRAQGALGYTF.